What follows are 27 T cell receptor beta chains derived from one specimen sequenced in a study of blood T cells in healthy people across ages. A second roughly 6 to 11 cycle PCR used barcoded and J-beta primers. MiXCR, applied by TCRdb to the 5' RACE reads, yields one record per CDR3 protein. Among more than 650,000 distinct CDR3 sequences, about a fifth were seen once, and the ten largest hold around a fifth. Sequenced sample: blood. These receptor sequences come from a man aged 65-85 years in good health.

V is TRBV20-1 and J is TRBJ2-1; 8 positions agree with TRBD2. The CDR3 totals 13 residues. Germline values: CDR1 DFQATT, CDR2 SNEGSKA (reference sequence). V lost 5 bases to trimming and J lost 9 bases; unmatched junction nucleotides: 9. CDR3 nucleotides: TGCAGTGCTGGGACTAGAGGGGACGTTGAGCAGTTCTTC. Its translation: CSAGTRGDVEQFF.

The V call is TRBV29-1, the J call TRBJ2-2; tentatively, D is TRBD1 or TRBD2 (5 bases each). Between the trimmed V and J ends, which lost 6 bases and 5 bases, there was a span of 16 bases. CDR3 length equals 14 residues. Germline V gene data show CDR1 as SQVTM and CDR2 as ANQGSEA. CDR3 nucleotide sequence: TGCAGCGTAACCGGGACCGCCAAGACCGGGGAGCTGTTTTTT. Protein product: CSVTGTAKTGELFF.

The CDR3 DNA follows: TGCGCCAGCAGCTTGGCTTCTCTGTACACTAGCGGGGGGGCCGCGAGCACAGATACGCAGTATTTT. It codes for CASSLASLYTSGGAASTDTQYF. The chain combines TRBV5-1 with TRBJ2-3; 13 bases are shared with TRBD2. The CDR3 runs to 22 residues. The V gene's germline CDR1 is SGHRS and CDR2 YFSETQ. Losses at the gene ends were 0 bases for V and 0 bases for J; bases not matched to a gene: 16.

The genes are TRBV18 and TRBJ1-3; TRBD1 agrees at 10 bases. This CDR3 is 16 amino acids long. Germline V lookup: CDR1 KGHSH, CDR2 LQKENI. With 5 bases clipped from V and 3 bases from J, the junction kept 7 bases outside the gene matches. The CDR3 reads CASSSSGTGDGNTIYF. Here the CDR3 DNA reads TGTGCCAGCTCATCTTCCGGGACAGGGGATGGAAACACCATATATTTT.

This clonotype was found a few times. The genes are TRBV4-1 and TRBJ1-2; 9 positions agree with TRBD1. V was pared by 0 bases and J by 7 bases, with 6 bases of the junction left unmatched. The V gene's germline CDR1 is MGHRA and CDR2 YSYEKL. This CDR3 spans 15 amino acids. The CDR3 DNA reads TGCGCCAGCAGCCAAGATGGGACAGGGATAAGTGGCTACACCTTC. It codes for CASSQDGTGISGYTF.

A few counts support this clonotype. The chain carries TRBV20-1 and TRBJ1-1; D uncertain. V was pared by 5 bases and J by 2 bases, with 9 bases between. Per the germline V gene, CDR1 is DFQATT and CDR2 is SNEGSKA (reference sequence). CDR3 length equals 12 residues. The CDR3 protein is CSADYSNTEAFF. As DNA, the CDR3 is TGCAGTGCTGATTACAGCAACACTGAAGCTTTCTTT.

This clonotype was counted at least ten times. The V call is TRBV12-3 or TRBV12-4, the J call TRBJ2-5; 8 bases line up with TRBD1. The V gene end was trimmed by 8 bases and the J gene end by 4 bases; junction bases not matched to a gene: 6. CDR3 length: 13 amino acids. The CDR3 region is CASSLGQGETQYF. CDR3 bases: TGTGCCAGCTCACTCGGACAGGGAGAGACCCAGTACTTC.

This clonotype was picked up many times. The chain carries TRBV12-3 or TRBV12-4 and TRBJ1-1; the D gene is possibly TRBD1 (5 bases). The CDR3 has 13 residues. Trimming pared 6 bases from V and 1 base from J, leaving 9 bases between. CDR3 sequence: CASSFGGNTEAFF. Written as DNA, the CDR3 is TGTGCCAGCAGCTTTGGGGGGAACACTGAAGCTTTCTTT.

The V gene is TRBV4-1, the J gene TRBJ1-2; D gene unclear. Trimming cost V 0 bases and J 12 bases, with 11 bases left between them. CDR1 and CDR2 (germline): MGHRA, YSYEKL. The CDR3 runs to 12 residues. The CDR3 loop is CASSQDGLPDTF. CDR3 DNA sequence: TGCGCCAGCAGCCAAGATGGCCTCCCCGACACCTTC.

This clonotype was observed a handful of times. V usage is TRBV25-1 and J usage is TRBJ1-2; D not certain. Germline CDR1 and CDR2: MGHDK and SYGVNS. Trimming removed 3 bases at V and 4 bases at J, with 18 bases between. The length of the CDR3 is 16 residues. The CDR3 DNA follows: TGTGCCAGCAGTGACCCCCGATTAGGGAACGGCTATGGCTACACCTTC. Translating it yields CASSDPRLGNGYGYTF.

This chain connects TRBV12-3 or TRBV12-4 to TRBJ1-5, with D unclear. This CDR3 is 15 amino acids long. V was clipped by 3 bases and J by 3 bases, with 12 bases between them. CDR3 in amino acids: CASSLFSQTNQPQHF. DNA for the CDR3: TGTGCCAGCAGTTTGTTCAGCCAGACCAATCAGCCCCAGCATTTT.

This clonotype was counted between two and nine times. This chain connects TRBV29-1 to TRBJ2-1; D is possibly TRBD1 or TRBD2 (5 bases each). Germline CDR1 is SQVTM and CDR2 is ANQGSEA. The CDR3 sequence is 14 residues long. Between the trimmed V and J ends, which lost 7 bases and 7 bases, there was a span of 20 bases. The CDR3 reads CSAGTFEIGNEQFF. DNA for the CDR3: TGCAGCGCCGGGACCTTCGAGATAGGGAATGAGCAGTTCTTC.

The rearrangement links TRBV12-3 or TRBV12-4 to TRBJ1-2; 8 positions agree with TRBD1. The CDR3 contains 15 residues. The junction had 10 bases not matched to a gene; V was cut back by 6 bases and J by 4 bases. CDR3 in DNA: TGTGCCAGCAGCCCCCAGGGGGCGAAAGGCTATGGCTACACCTTC. This gives the protein CASSPQGAKGYGYTF.

The chain carries TRBV7-9 and TRBJ2-1, with 11 bases matching TRBD2. CDR3 length: 16 residues. Germline V gene data show CDR1 as SEHNR and CDR2 as FQNEAQ (reference sequence). V dropped 5 bases and J dropped 4; count of bases not matched to a gene: 7. The CDR3 region has the DNA TGTGCCAGCAGCCGACGGGGACTAGCGGATTACAATGAGCAGTTCTTC. As protein: CASSRRGLADYNEQFF.

Turning to this clonotype: Germline and junction disagree at one end, which may indicate a read error. This chain joins TRBV6-5 and TRBJ2-5; 8 bases match TRBD2. TRBJ2-1 matches the DNA end more closely, so the J call is doubtful. This CDR3 spans 18 amino acids. Germline V lookup: CDR1 MNHEY, CDR2 SVGAGI. The CDR3 DNA reads TGTGCCAACAGTTTTAATCCCCCTGGCGTAGCGGGGTTCAATGAGCAGTTCTTC. Translated, it gives CANSFNPPGVAGFNEQFF.

The chain combines TRBV3-1 with TRBJ1-2; D is undetermined. The germline gives CDR1 LGHDT, CDR2 YNNKEL (reference sequence). The CDR3 consists of 14 residues. V was cut by 3 bases and J by 5 bases, with 13 bases left in between. Here the CDR3 reads CASSHPGAYYGYTF. The CDR3 region has the DNA TGTGCCAGCAGCCATCCCGGAGCGTATTATGGCTACACCTTC.

Only a few counts were recorded for this clonotype. The chain uses TRBV27 and TRBJ1-2, with D possibly matching TRBD1 (5 bases). Trimming removed 5 bases from V and 0 bases from J, with 13 bases in between. The germline V gene encodes CDR1 MNHEY and CDR2 SMNVEV (reference sequence). The CDR3 sequence is 15 residues long. The CDR3 nucleotides read TGTGCCAGCAGTGGGGCGACCGCGACTAACTATGGCTACACCTTC. This gives the protein CASSGATATNYGYTF.

This clonotype was counted only a few times. This chain uses TRBV7-6 with TRBJ2-2; a possible D gene is TRBD1 (7 bases). The CDR3 has 17 residues. With 4 bases removed from V and 4 bases from J, the gap between germline ends came to 19 bases. Germline values: CDR1 SGHVS, CDR2 FNYEAQ. The CDR3 reads CASSSRSSGGGTGELFF. The CDR3 region has the DNA TGTGCCAGCAGCTCAAGGAGTTCAGGGGGAGGCACCGGGGAGCTGTTTTTT.

The V and J genes are TRBV28 and TRBJ1-2; no firm D call. Germline CDR1 and CDR2: MDHEN and SYDVKM. This CDR3 is 13 amino acids long. Trimming stripped 5 bases from V and 3 bases from J, with 10 bases between. The CDR3 spells CASSLRAHYGYTF. The CDR3 nucleotides are TGTGCCAGCAGTCTCAGAGCTCACTATGGCTACACCTTC.

This clonotype has more than one count but fewer than ten. CDR3 DNA sequence: TGTGCCAGCAGCTTAGTACCAGCGGGGAGGCAAGAGACCCAGTACTTC. Its translation is CASSLVPAGRQETQYF. The chain has TRBV7-2 and TRBJ2-5; TRBD2 matches 7 bases. The CDR3 is 16 amino acids. With 1 base clipped from V and 2 bases from J, the junction kept 7 bases outside the gene matches. Germline loops: CDR1 SGHTA, CDR2 FQGNSA.

Comment on this clonotype: Germline and junction disagree at one end, which may indicate a read error. The chain links TRBV29-1 to TRBJ2-5; the match to TRBD2 covers 9 bases. This CDR3 has 17 residues. The germline V gene has CDR1 SQVTM and CDR2 ANQGSEA. In DNA, the CDR3 is TGCAGCGTTAAACCCGCTATTTCCGAGGTAGCGGGAGTGAGGCCGTTCTTC. This encodes CSVKPAISEVAGVRPFF.

V gene TRBV6-6 combines with J gene TRBJ2-7, with TRBD1 as a possible D gene (5 bases). This CDR3 comprises 13 residues. With 8 bases removed from V and 4 bases from J, the gap between germline ends came to 15 bases. CDR1 is MNHNY and CDR2 is SVGAGI in the germline V gene (reference sequence). This CDR3 is CASGKTAFYEQYF. The CDR3 coding sequence is TGTGCCAGCGGAAAGACAGCATTTTACGAGCAGTACTTC.

A few counts support this clonotype. V usage is TRBV7-3 and J usage is TRBJ2-4; perhaps TRBD1 as D (5 bases). This CDR3 has 15 residues. From germline, CDR1 is SGHTA and CDR2 FQGTGA. Trimming stripped 0 bases from V and 1 base from J, with 7 bases between. The CDR3 DNA sequence: TGTGCCAGCAGCTTAACTGGGGCTGCCAAAAACATTCAGTACTTC. Its translation is CASSLTGAAKNIQYF.

The chain combines TRBV27 with TRBJ2-2, with D hard to call. The germline V and J ends were trimmed by 5 bases and 5 bases, with 12 bases remaining between them. CDR3 length equals 14 residues. The germline V gene has CDR1 MNHEY and CDR2 SMNVEV (reference sequence). CDR3 in amino acids: CASSPPIGTGELFF. DNA of the CDR3: TGTGCCAGCAGTCCCCCTATTGGGACCGGGGAGCTGTTTTTT.

This clonotype was counted a few times. The rearrangement uses TRBV10-3 and TRBJ2-1, with 9 bases lining up with TRBD2. The CDR3 covers 16 residues. The germline V gene has CDR1 ENHRY and CDR2 SYGVKD. J was trimmed by 0 bases and V by 3 bases; bases with no gene match: 3. The CDR3 reads CAISDGSGGSYNEQFF. As DNA, the CDR3 is TGTGCCATCAGTGATGGTAGCGGGGGCTCCTACAATGAGCAGTTCTTC.

The CDR3 DNA reads TGCAGCGTCGACAGGGGTGGCGAGCAGTACTTC. Translated, it gives CSVDRGGEQYF. The chain carries TRBV29-1 and TRBJ2-7; 8 bases agree with TRBD1. This CDR3 contains 11 residues. The germline V gene has CDR1 SQVTM and CDR2 ANQGSEA. The trim removed 6 bases at V and 6 bases at J, leaving 4 bases unmatched.

The V call is TRBV5-1, the J call TRBJ2-3, with D unresolved. V lost 0 bases and J lost 0, with 11 bases in between. The CDR3 is made up of 16 amino acids. Germline assignment: CDR1 SGHRS and CDR2 YFSETQ. The CDR3 DNA reads TGCGCCAGCAGCTTGGTTAGTGCCTCCAGCACAGATACGCAGTATTTT. Translating it yields CASSLVSASSTDTQYF.